A selection of T cell receptor beta chains follows, all from one sample in a study of tumor and adjacent non-tumor tissue in lung cancer. TCRdb re-analysed the multiplex PCR reads in MiXCR, keeping a single row per CDR3 protein. Among some 84,000 distinct CDR3 sequences listed, more than 60% were seen once. Sample: lung tumor tissue. The receptor source for this set is a man between 65 and 85 years old with non-small cell lung cancer. Both conserved end residues are part of each CDR3. D genes are given only for firm matches. A row's size may be missing; if present it is once, few, many or a size class.

d_call	j_call	v_call	clone_size	cdr3_nt	cdr3_aa
.	TRBJ1-1	TRBV7-9	.	TGTGCCAGCAGCTTAAATAGTGATGGGTCTGAAGCTTTCTTT	CASSLNSDGSEAFF
.	TRBJ2-6	TRBV12-3/TRBV12-4	.	TGTGCCAGTCTGGGGTCCTCTGGGGCCAACGTCCTGACTTTC	CASLGSSGANVLTF
.	TRBJ2-7	TRBV24-1	.	TGTGCCACCAGTGATCGGTCTGAGGAAAGGGACTACGAGCAGTACTTC	CATSDRSEERDYEQYF
.	TRBJ1-6	TRBV12-3/TRBV12-4	many	TGTGCCAGCAGCCTAGGACACCTCAAGAGTTCACCCCTCCACTTT	CASSLGHLKSSPLHF
TRBD1	TRBJ1-2	TRBV12-3/TRBV12-4	many	TGTGCCAGCAGTTTAAGAACGGGACAGGGTTACGGCTATGGCTACACCTTC	CASSLRTGQGYGYGYTF
.	TRBJ2-3	TRBV29-1	many	TGCAGCTCTCGGGGTGGGTTCGGCACAGATACGCAGTATTTT	CSSRGGFGTDTQYF
.	TRBJ2-5	TRBV9	.	TGTGCCAGCAACGAGGGACACGTCCAAGAGACCCAGTACTTC	CASNEGHVQETQYF
.	TRBJ1-2	TRBV29-1	.	TGCAGCGTTGTCCGATGCGGCACTATCTATGGCTACACCTTC	CSVVRCGTIYGYTF
.	TRBJ1-5	TRBV10-2	.	TGCGCCAGGAGTCTGGGAGAGCAGAATCAGCCCCAGCATTTT	CARSLGEQNQPQHF
.	TRBJ2-7	TRBV11-2	medium-sized	TGTGCCAGCAGCTTCTCGGGGCCAGATTCCTACGAGCAGTACTTC	CASSFSGPDSYEQYF
TRBD1	TRBJ2-7	TRBV6-6	.	TGTGCCAGCAGTTTAATCGGACAGGCCTATGAGCAGTACTTC	CASSLIGQAYEQYF
.	TRBJ2-5	TRBV7-8	many	TGTGCCAGCAGCTTAACGGACGGCTCGGGGGAGACCCAGTACTTC	CASSLTDGSGETQYF
TRBD1	TRBJ2-1	TRBV6-6	.	TGTGCCAGCAATCCGGGACAGTCTTACAATGAGCAGTTCTTC	CASNPGQSYNEQFF
.	TRBJ2-2	TRBV11-1	.	TGTGCCAGCAACTTAGCTCCGGGCCCCGGGGAACTGTTTTTT	CASNLAPGPGELFF
.	TRBJ2-4	TRBV12-3/TRBV12-4	many	TGTGCCAGCAGCTCCACAGGGAGAATTCAGTACTTC	CASSSTGRIQYF
TRBD1	TRBJ1-6	TRBV6-1	.	TGTGCCAGCGGCCGGGACAGGGATTCACTCCTCGACTTT	CASGRDRDSLLDF
.	TRBJ2-3	TRBV10-3	.	TGTGCCATCAGTGAAGCCGGGGGCACAGATACGCAGTATTTT	CAISEAGGTDTQYF
TRBD2	TRBJ2-7	TRBV24-1	.	TGTGCCGCCAGTCGAGGCGGGAGAACTTGGGAGCAGTACTTC	CAASRGGRTWEQYF
.	TRBJ2-7	TRBV11-2	.	TGTGACAGCAGCTTCTCGGGGCCAGATTCCTACGAGCAATACTTC	CDSSFSGPDSYEQYF
.	TRBJ2-3	TRBV11-2	.	TGTGCCAGCAACCCCACAGGAACCCGTGCAGATACGCAGTATTTT	CASNPTGTRADTQYF
TRBD2	TRBJ2-4	TRBV6-6	many	TGTGCCAGCAGAGGGACTAGCGGGGTAGCCAAAAACATTCAGTACTTC	CASRGTSGVAKNIQYF
TRBD1	TRBJ2-3	TRBV6-1	.	TGTGCCAGCAGTGGGAACAGGGGTAACGCTCAGCCCCAGTATTTT	CASSGNRGNAQPQYF
TRBD1	TRBJ2-2	TRBV19	.	TGTGCCAGTACCCTGGGACAGCCGAACACCAGGGAGCTGTTTTTT	CASTLGQPNTRELFF
TRBD1	TRBJ1-2	TRBV6-5	.	TGTGCCAGCGGGCGGACAGGGGATGGTTACACCTTC	CASGRTGDGYTF
TRBD2	TRBJ2-7	TRBV9	.	TGTGCCAGCAGCACAGGGACTAGCGGGGGTTACGAGCAGTACTTT	CASSTGTSGGYEQYF
.	TRBJ2-7	TRBV11-1	.	TGTGCCAGCAGCTTAGTCCACGAAGGACTAAGCCGCGAACAGTACTTC	CASSLVHEGLSREQYF
.	TRBJ1-3	TRBV12-3/TRBV12-4	many	TGTGCAAACCAAGCGGGGCCCGGAAACACCATATATTTT	CANQAGPGNTIYF